The 13 T cell receptor beta chains below all came from one sample that was sequenced in a study of blood T cell repertoires in COVID-19. Using immunoSEQ multiplex PCR, the repertoire was profiled, and TCRdb retains in-frame clones only, with some absent. The sample has nearly 95,000 clones, around 67% seen once; the top ten hold just under 4%. Sequencing was done on a sample of peripheral blood. These receptors all come from a man in his sixties or seventies with COVID-19, enrolled during active disease.

This rearrangement joins TRBV28 to TRBJ2-6; 7 bases align to TRBD2. The trim removed 7 bases at V and 0 bases at J, leaving 6 bases unmatched. Germline values: CDR1 MDHEN, CDR2 SYDVKM. The CDR3 spans 16 residues. CDR3 sequence: CASIRGGSSGANVLTF. CDR3 nucleotides: TGTGCCAGCATTCGGGGAGGGAGCTCTGGGGCCAACGTCCTGACTTTC.

The genes are TRBV28 and TRBJ2-7; D possibly corresponds to TRBD1 (5 bases). With 7 bases removed from V and 3 bases from J, the gap between germline ends came to 7 bases. The CDR3 is 11 amino acids. Per the germline V gene, CDR1 is MDHEN and CDR2 is SYDVKM. CDR3 in amino acids: CASTQGYEQYF. The CDR3, as DNA: TGTGCCAGCACCCAGGGCTACGAGCAGTACTTC.

The CDR3 sequence is CASKLKTQETQYF. The CDR3 nucleotides read TGTGCCAGTAAACTGAAAACTCAAGAGACCCAGTACTTC. The J gene is TRBJ2-5, the V gene TRBV19; no definite D call. The CDR3 extends over 13 amino acids. Germline V CDR1 and CDR2: LNHDA, SQIVND (reference sequence). V was pared by 7 bases and J by 2 bases, with 11 bases between.

V gene TRBV4-3 combines with J gene TRBJ2-1, with D possibly matching TRBD2 (6 bases). Germline assignment: CDR1 LGHNA and CDR2 YSLEER. The CDR3 has 16 amino acids. The V and J ends lost 0 bases and 3 bases respectively, with 12 bases between them. This chain's CDR3 is CASSQEWKTSYNEQFF. The DNA for the CDR3 is TGCGCCAGCAGCCAAGAGTGGAAGACTAGCTACAATGAGCAGTTCTTC.

This clone has ten or more counts. The chain employs TRBV7-2 and TRBJ1-2; TRBD1 agrees at 7 bases. The CDR3 has 12 amino acids. From germline, CDR1 is SGHTA and CDR2 FQGNSA. V was pared by 6 bases and J by 2 bases, with 0 bases of the junction left unmatched. The DNA for the CDR3 is TGTGCCAGCAGGGACAGGAACTATGGCTACACCTTC. Protein product: CASRDRNYGYTF.

In its sample, this clone was seen a few times. This rearrangement joins TRBV14 to TRBJ2-7; 8 bases are a match to TRBD2. V dropped 0 bases and J dropped 2; count of bases not matched to a gene: 6. This CDR3 is 16 amino acids long. CDR1 and CDR2 from the germline V gene are SGHDN and FVKESK. The CDR3 sequence: CASSQENGREPYEQYF. CDR3 nucleotides: TGTGCCAGCAGCCAAGAGAACGGGAGGGAACCCTACGAGCAGTACTTC.

The V gene is TRBV5-1, the J gene TRBJ2-7, with TRBD2 identical over 11 bases. V gave up 5 bases and J gave up 4 bases; unmatched junction bases: 2. The CDR3 is 13 amino acids. From germline, CDR1 is SGHRS and CDR2 YFSETQ. The CDR3 loop is CASRGTSGYEQYF. The CDR3 DNA follows: TGCGCCAGCAGAGGGACTAGCGGATACGAGCAGTACTTC.

The chain couples TRBV4-2 to TRBJ1-1; D perhaps matches TRBD1 (5 bases). Trimming stripped 0 bases from V and 5 bases from J, with 16 bases between. The germline gives CDR1 LGHNA, CDR2 YNFKEQ. The CDR3 has 16 amino acids. CDR3 protein: CASSQEGPGVGTEAFF. For the CDR3, the DNA is TGTGCCAGCAGCCAAGAAGGGCCGGGGGTGGGAACTGAAGCTTTCTTT.

This clone was recorded a few times. The rearrangement joins TRBV10-3 to TRBJ2-2; tentatively, D is TRBD1 (6 bases). This CDR3 comprises 17 residues. Deletions cut 4 bases from V and 2 bases from J, with 17 bases between. Germline lookup yields CDR1 ENHRY and CDR2 SYGVKD. Here the CDR3 DNA reads TGTGCCATCAGTGCTTCTGTCGGCAGGGGAAACACCGGGGAGCTGTTTTTT. This sequence encodes CAISASVGRGNTGELFF.

The rearrangement links TRBV5-1 to TRBJ2-4; 10 nucleotides line up with TRBD1. Germline CDR1 SGHRS, CDR2 YFSETQ. V was clipped by 1 base and J by 7 bases; unmatched bases: 8. The CDR3 extends over 16 amino acids. CDR3 region: CASSLSPGQGGNIQYF. As DNA, the CDR3 is TGCGCCAGCAGCTTGTCGCCTGGACAGGGGGGGAACATTCAGTACTTC.

This clone showed up just a few times. This chain links TRBV3-1 (or the pseudogene TRBV3-2) with TRBJ1-5; D remains unclear. With 0 bases removed from V and 9 bases from J, the gap between germline ends came to 9 bases. Germline CDR1 and CDR2: LGHDT and YNNKEL (reference sequence). CDR3 length equals 13 residues. The CDR3: CASSQDFERPQHF. CDR3 in DNA: TGTGCCAGCAGCCAAGATTTTGAGAGGCCCCAGCATTTT.

The chain couples TRBV5-1 to TRBJ2-1; 11 positions match TRBD2. The CDR3 has 14 amino acids. The germline CDR1 and CDR2 sequences are SGHRS and YFSETQ. V was clipped by 4 bases and J by 6 bases; unmatched bases: 3. The CDR3 DNA reads as TGCGCCAGCAGCCAGGGACTAGCGGCCAATGAGCAGTTCTTC. Translation: CASSQGLAANEQFF.

The chain carries TRBV11-3 and TRBJ2-1; D possibly corresponds to TRBD1 (5 bases). CDR1 and CDR2 from the germline V gene are SGHNT and YENEEA. The CDR3 length is 15 residues. V lost 1 base and J lost 0, with 7 bases in between. The CDR3 sequence is CASSLGQGSYNEQFF. CDR3 in DNA: TGTGCCAGCAGCTTAGGGCAGGGCTCCTACAATGAGCAGTTCTTC.